This T cell receptor beta chain is from a study of T cell responses to AZD1222 COVID-19 vaccine. CDR3 length equals 15 residues. With 4 bases removed from V and 3 bases from J, the gap between germline ends came to 18 bases. In germline, CDR1 is GTSNPN, CDR2 SVGIG (reference sequence). The data were produced by immunoSEQ multiplex PCR, yet TCRdb's version contains in-frame clones alone and is incomplete. The repertoire includes roughly 120,000 clones, 90% to 95% of them detected once, and 2.9% sits in the top ten. The J gene is TRBJ1-1, the V gene TRBV30; D unresolved. The TCR originated in an adult in good health. Source: peripheral blood, taken on day 0 of AZD1222 vaccination. The CDR3 region is CAWNDLPRPHTEAFF. The CDR3 nucleotides read TGTGCCTGGAATGACCTGCCTAGACCCCACACTGAAGCTTTCTTT.